These 5 T cell receptor beta chains were all obtained from the same sample, sequenced in a study of cytomegalovirus exposure and HLA in healthy donors. PCR involved 60 Vbeta and 13 Jbeta primers. The repertoire was sequenced with immunoSEQ multiplex PCR; TCRdb's copy has only in-frame clones and lacks some. Among 60,000 to 70,000 clones, about 61% were seen once, and the ten largest hold roughly 3%. The specimen sequenced was PBMCs. Every receptor here comes from a woman aged 45-65 years in good health and CMV-seronegative.

The chain employs TRBV5-4 and TRBJ1-5; D gene uncertain. The CDR3 totals 12 residues. With 1 base removed from V and 3 bases from J, the gap between germline ends came to 2 bases. CDR1 is SGHNT, CDR2 YYREEE, per germline (reference sequence). The CDR3 reads CASSLYNQPQHF. The CDR3 nucleotides read TGTGCCAGCAGCTTGTACAATCAGCCCCAGCATTTT.

This clone has only a few counts. At one boundary the junction diverges from the germline segment, which might be a read error. CDR3 sequence: CASSPGMGGEQYF. CDR3 nucleotides: TGTGCTAGCAGCCCTGGGATGGGAGGCGAGCAGTACTTC. The J gene is TRBJ2-7, the V gene TRBV7-7; D is perhaps TRBD2 (6 bases). CDR3 length: 13 residues. The germline gives CDR1 SSHAT, CDR2 FNYEAQ (reference sequence).

This chain connects TRBV15 to TRBJ2-4; 14 positions match TRBD2. V lost 5 bases to trimming and J lost 0 bases; unmatched junction nucleotides: 9. The CDR3 extends over 19 amino acids. Germline V gene sequence: CDR1 LNHNV, CDR2 YYDKDF (reference sequence). The CDR3 sequence: CATSSRLAGGPVAKNIQYF. In DNA form, the CDR3 reads TGTGCCACCAGCTCCCGACTAGCGGGAGGGCCGGTAGCCAAAAACATTCAGTACTTC.

The chain employs TRBV5-1 and TRBJ2-7, with TRBD1 as a possible D gene (5 bases). The CDR3 covers 13 residues. V gave up 2 bases and J gave up 5 bases, with 11 bases separating them. Germline CDR1 is SGHRS and CDR2 is YFSETQ. The CDR3 here is CASSFGRVNEQYF. In DNA form, the CDR3 reads TGCGCCAGCAGCTTTGGCAGGGTAAACGAGCAGTACTTC. The full variable domain, in which reference TRBV5-1 and TRBJ2-7 provide the parts outside the CDR3, is KAGVTQTPRYLIKTRGQQVTLSCSPISGHRSVSWYQQTPGQGLQFLFEYFSETQRNKGNFPGRFSGRQFSNSRSEMNVSTLELGDSALYLCASSFGRVNEQYFGPGTRLTVT.

This chain links TRBV12-5 with TRBJ2-3; D perhaps matches TRBD1 (6 bases). The germline CDR1 and CDR2 sequences are LGHNT and FRNRAP. The V and J ends lost 1 base and 6 bases respectively, with 11 bases between them. The CDR3 totals 14 residues. CDR3 sequence reads: CASGLGLGADTQYF. The CDR3 coding sequence is TGTGCTAGTGGTTTGGGGTTGGGGGCCGATACGCAGTATTTT.